The present TCR beta chain was sequenced within a study of shared clonotypes between healthy human individuals. Measured with immunoSEQ multiplex PCR; TCRdb has only the in-frame clones, and not every one. The sample gives fewer than 3 million clones, 92% of which show up once; roughly 0.34% is in the top ten. The CDR3 has 14 residues. Germline CDR1 is SGHRS and CDR2 is YFSETQ. V shed 1 base and J shed 1 base, with 8 bases lying between them. This TCR came from a young man in good health. Some clones in this sample may be carry-over from other donors' samples. The chain has TRBV5-1 and TRBJ2-5; D is uncertain. The sample was naive CD4+ T cells from PBMCs. Subset described: CD45RA+ positively selected. The CDR3 DNA reads TGCGCCAGCAGCTTGTACAGCGTCCAAGAGACCCAGTACTTC. It is translated as CASSLYSVQETQYF.